These T cell receptor beta chains were read from a single sample in a study of T cell changes during pregnancy in multiple sclerosis. Clones were sequenced by immunoSEQ multiplex PCR, and TCRdb holds only the in-frame ones, with some missing. The repertoire includes roughly 90,000 clones, 85% to 95% of them detected once, and around 0.93% sits in the top ten. The sequenced sample was peripheral blood, obtained before pregnancy. Source of these receptors: a female donor with multiple sclerosis, enrolled in a pregnancy study. The CDR3 runs from the conserved cysteine through the conserved F or W. A D gene is named only where the DNA matches it firmly. The size field is filled for only some rows; it gives once, few, many or a size class.

V gene	D gene	J gene	clone size	CDR3 DNA	CDR3 protein
TRBV28	TRBD2	TRBJ2-7	-	TGTGCCAGCATCTCGCGGGGTAGCGGGAGATTTTACGAGCAGTACTTC	CASISRGSGRFYEQYF
TRBV11-2	TRBD2	TRBJ2-3	-	TGTGCCAGCAGCTTAGGCTCCGGACTAGCGGGCCCTCGCACAGATACGCAGTATTTT	CASSLGSGLAGPRTDTQYF
TRBV7-2	TRBD1	TRBJ2-7	-	TGTGCCAGCAGCAGAGACAGGGTGGGCTACGAGCAGTACTTC	CASSRDRVGYEQYF
TRBV10-3	TRBD1	TRBJ1-1	-	TGTGCCATCAGTCAGGGGGCGCAGGACACTGAAGCTTTCTTT	CAISQGAQDTEAFF
TRBV29-1	TRBD1	TRBJ2-6	-	TGCAGCGTTCAGGACAGGGAGAGAGACTCTGGGGCCAACGTCCTGACTTTC	CSVQDRERDSGANVLTF
TRBV29-1	TRBD1	TRBJ2-7	-	TGCAGCGTCCTAGGGGGCGACAGCTCCTACGAGCAGTACTTC	CSVLGGDSSYEQYF
TRBV5-1	-	TRBJ2-1	once	TGCGCCAGCAGCTTGGTCCAGGGAAAACACAATGAGCAGTTCTTC	CASSLVQGKHNEQFF
TRBV2	-	TRBJ1-1	-	TGTGCCAGCAGGGACACCAACACTGAAGCTTTCTTT	CASRDTNTEAFF
TRBV7-3	-	TRBJ1-1	-	TGTGCCAGCAGCTTAACGGCGGTCATGAACACTGAAGCTTTCTTT	CASSLTAVMNTEAFF
TRBV19	-	TRBJ1-3	-	TGTGCCAGTAGTATAGCCGGGTTTGGGAACACCATATATTTT	CASSIAGFGNTIYF
TRBV6-1	TRBD1	TRBJ1-6	-	TGTGCCAGCAGTGAAGGTCACAGGGGGCTTTCACCCCTCCACTTT	CASSEGHRGLSPLHF
TRBV18	-	TRBJ1-4	-	TGTGCCAGCTCATCCAGTGCAACTAATGAAAAACTGTTTTTT	CASSSSATNEKLFF
TRBV7-9	-	TRBJ2-1	-	TGTGCCAGCAGCTTATCCCACAGGGAGTCTTACAATGAGCAGTTCTTC	CASSLSHRESYNEQFF
TRBV9	TRBD1	TRBJ1-2	-	TGTGCCACCTCGGACGACAGGGGAGGACGTGGCTACACCTTC	CATSDDRGGRGYTF
TRBV28	TRBD2	TRBJ2-7	-	TGTGCCAGCAGCCGGGACTATTCACCCCAGGGTATCGACTACGAGCAGTACTTC	CASSRDYSPQGIDYEQYF
TRBV29-1	TRBD2	TRBJ2-7	once	TGCAGCGTGAGGGGAGGGAGTAGTTACGAGCAGTACTTC	CSVRGGSSYEQYF
TRBV7-9	-	TRBJ1-3	-	TGTGCCAGCAGCCCCGGACCCGGCAGGGGATACACCATATATTTT	CASSPGPGRGYTIYF
TRBV7-7	-	TRBJ2-5	once	TGTGCCAGCAGCTTAGATCAGGGGCAGACCCAGTACTTC	CASSLDQGQTQYF
TRBV29-1	TRBD1	TRBJ1-2	-	TGCAGCGTTATGGGGGGACAGAGCTATGGCTACACCTTC	CSVMGGQSYGYTF
TRBV29-1	-	TRBJ1-1	-	TGCAGCGTTGAAATAGCGGGAGCTTTCTTT	CSVEIAGAFF
TRBV18	TRBD1	TRBJ1-4	-	TGTGCCAGCTCATTCCCCGGGACAGGCAATGAAAAACTGTTTTTT	CASSFPGTGNEKLFF
TRBV6-5	TRBD1	TRBJ1-3	-	TGTGCCAGCAGTTACTCCGCGGGACAGGGGGACACCATATATTTT	CASSYSAGQGDTIYF
TRBV27	-	TRBJ1-1	once	TGTGCCAGCAGTCAACAACGGGGACTCACTGAAGCTTTCTTT	CASSQQRGLTEAFF
TRBV11-3	-	TRBJ2-2	-	TGTGCCAGCAGCTTCCGCGGAGGGACCGGGGAGCTGTTTTTT	CASSFRGGTGELFF
TRBV7-9	-	TRBJ2-2	-	TGTGCCAGCAGCTTAGTGAGGGCTACGGCCGGGGAGCTGTTTTTT	CASSLVRATAGELFF
TRBV5-1	-	TRBJ1-1	-	TGCGCCAGCAGCTTGTGGATGGGGGCGGACACTGAAGCTTTCTTT	CASSLWMGADTEAFF
TRBV7-9	-	TRBJ2-1	-	TGTGCCAGCAGCGTCGGACTCGAGCAGTTCTTC	CASSVGLEQFF
TRBV9	TRBD1	TRBJ2-7	-	TGTGCCAGCAGCGTAGACGGGACAGGGGGCTACCACGAGCAGTACTTC	CASSVDGTGGYHEQYF
TRBV7-9	TRBD2	TRBJ2-5	-	TGTGCCAGCAGCTGGGGACTAGCGGGAGATCAAGAGACCCAGTACTTC	CASSWGLAGDQETQYF
TRBV7-8	TRBD2	TRBJ2-1	-	TGTGCCAGCAGCTTACCAGGGACTAGCGGGAGCAGCAATGAGCAGTTCTTC	CASSLPGTSGSSNEQFF
TRBV4-1	TRBD1	TRBJ1-2	-	TGCGCCAGCAGCCTTGGACAGGGAGGCTACACCTTC	CASSLGQGGYTF
TRBV6-5	-	TRBJ2-1	-	TGTGCCAGCAGTCCAACTTTTTTCTACAATGAGCAGTTCTTC	CASSPTFFYNEQFF
TRBV10-1	-	TRBJ2-5	-	TGCGCCAGCAGTGACCCGTACCAAGAGACCCAGTACTTC	CASSDPYQETQYF
TRBV4-1	-	TRBJ1-2	once	TGCGCCAGCAGCCAAGATCAGGCGGGTATCTATGGCTACACCTTC	CASSQDQAGIYGYTF
TRBV28	-	TRBJ2-1	-	TGTGCCAGCAGTCTCCCCTACAATGAGCAGTTCTTC	CASSLPYNEQFF
TRBV2	-	TRBJ1-1	-	TGTGCCAGCGGGAGACCCGGCACTTTGGCTGAAGCTTTCTTT	CASGRPGTLAEAFF
TRBV27	TRBD2	TRBJ2-3	-	TGTGCCAGCAGTACCGGGACTAGCGGGAGGGGTACAGATACGCAGTATTTT	CASSTGTSGRGTDTQYF
TRBV9	-	TRBJ2-2	-	TGTGCCAGCAGCGTAGCTAGGTCCAACACCGGGGAGCTGTTTTTT	CASSVARSNTGELFF
TRBV7-9	-	TRBJ2-5	-	TGTGCCAGCAGCTCTACTAGCCAAGAGACCCAGTACTTC	CASSSTSQETQYF
TRBV6-5	-	TRBJ2-7	-	TGTGCCAGCAGTTTCGACAGGCTCGTGGCGGAATACGAGCAGTACTTC	CASSFDRLVAEYEQYF
TRBV7-2	-	TRBJ2-2	-	TGTGCCAGCAGCTTAGGACTAGTGGACGGGGAGCTGTTTTTT	CASSLGLVDGELFF
TRBV7-6	-	TRBJ2-3	-	TGTGCCAGCAGCAAAAGACAAGCAGGGCCCACAGATACGCAGTATTTT	CASSKRQAGPTDTQYF
TRBV6-5	TRBD1	TRBJ1-2	once	TGTGCCAGCAGTTACCGGGGGACAGGGAACTATGGCTACACCTTC	CASSYRGTGNYGYTF
TRBV10-3	TRBD2	TRBJ2-3	-	TGTGCCATCAGTCCGGGGACTAGCGGGACGACAGATACGCAGTATTTT	CAISPGTSGTTDTQYF
TRBV19	TRBD2	TRBJ2-1	few	TGTGCCAGTAGACTTCAAAGCGGGAGATCCTACAATGAGCAGTTCTTC	CASRLQSGRSYNEQFF
TRBV7-9	TRBD1	TRBJ2-2	-	TGTGCCAGCAGGCACAGGGGTAACGGGGAGCTGTTTTTT	CASRHRGNGELFF
TRBV30	-	TRBJ2-1	-	TGTGCCTGGGCAGACTTTTCCTACAATGAGCAGTTCTTC	CAWADFSYNEQFF
TRBV6-5	-	TRBJ1-5	-	TGTGCCAGCAGTTCCCAACTCCCCTCGGGGGGAAAGCCCCAGCATTTT	CASSSQLPSGGKPQHF
TRBV19	-	TRBJ1-5	-	TGTGCCAGTAACCTAGTACATAGCAATCAGCCCCAGCATTTT	CASNLVHSNQPQHF
TRBV6-6	-	TRBJ1-1	few	TGTGCCAGCAGTTACTCGAGTGAAGCTTTCTTT	CASSYSSEAFF
TRBV27	-	TRBJ1-5	-	TGTGCCAGCAGTATACAGCCCAATCAGCCCCAGCATTTT	CASSIQPNQPQHF
TRBV6-1	-	TRBJ1-5	once	TGTGCCAGCAGTGCGCAGGGAAGTCAGCCCCAGCATTTT	CASSAQGSQPQHF
TRBV7-3	TRBD1	TRBJ2-1	-	TGTGCCAGCAGCCCGACAGGGGGCAGGTTCGATGAGCAGTTCTTC	CASSPTGGRFDEQFF